The subject of this entry is one T cell receptor beta chain. Its antigen is undetermined. The CDR3 sequence is 15 residues long. Germline V gene data show CDR1 as MNHEY and CDR2 as SMNVEV (reference sequence). V was trimmed by 2 bases and J by 1 base, leaving 11 bases between them. The sample is drawn from a study of cytomegalovirus exposure and HLA in healthy donors. Primers included in the PCR were 60 Vbeta and 13 Jbeta primers. Data came from immunoSEQ multiplex PCR; TCRdb stores just in-frame clones and leaves some out. The sample records about 170,000 clones, around four fifths being singletons. Findings and limits, study-wide: For most TCR sequences rarity was the rule, although some public TCRs occurred in many donors.

V is TRBV27 and J is TRBJ1-1; unclear D gene. This clonotype was sampled from a girl aged 2-10 years in good health and CMV-seropositive. Specimen: PBMCs. Here the CDR3 DNA reads TGTGCCAGCAGTTTAAGTTTCGGCGGGAACACTGAAGCTTTCTTT. Protein: CASSLSFGGNTEAFF.